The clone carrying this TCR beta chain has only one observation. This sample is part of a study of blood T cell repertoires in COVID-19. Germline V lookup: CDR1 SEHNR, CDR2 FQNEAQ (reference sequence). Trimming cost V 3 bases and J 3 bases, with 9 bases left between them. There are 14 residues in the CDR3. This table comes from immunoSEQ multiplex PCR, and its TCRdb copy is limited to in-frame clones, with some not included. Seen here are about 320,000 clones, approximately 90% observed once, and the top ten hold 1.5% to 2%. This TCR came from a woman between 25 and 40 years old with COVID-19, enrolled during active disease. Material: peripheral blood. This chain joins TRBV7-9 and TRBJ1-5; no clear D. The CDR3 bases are TGTGCCAGCAGCTTCGCGGGAATCAATCAGCCCCAGCATTTT. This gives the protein CASSFAGINQPQHF. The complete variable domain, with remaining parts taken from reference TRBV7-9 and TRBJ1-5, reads DTGVSQNPRHKITKRGQNVTFRCDPISEHNRLYWYRQTLGQGPEFLTYFQNEAQLEKSRLLSDRFSAERPKGSFSTLEIQRTEQGDSAMYLCASSFAGINQPQHFGDGTRLSIL.